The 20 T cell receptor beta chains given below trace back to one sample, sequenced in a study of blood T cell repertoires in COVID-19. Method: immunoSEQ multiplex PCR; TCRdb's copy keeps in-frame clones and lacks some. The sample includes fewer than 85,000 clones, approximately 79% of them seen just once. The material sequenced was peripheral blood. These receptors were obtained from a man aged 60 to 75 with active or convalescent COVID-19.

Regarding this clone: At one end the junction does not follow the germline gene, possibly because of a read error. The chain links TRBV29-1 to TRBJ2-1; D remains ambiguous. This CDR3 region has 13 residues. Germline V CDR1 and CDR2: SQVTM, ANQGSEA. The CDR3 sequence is CSVESWRNNERFF. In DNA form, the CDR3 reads TGCAGCGTTGAATCGTGGCGGAACAATGAGCGGTTCTTC.

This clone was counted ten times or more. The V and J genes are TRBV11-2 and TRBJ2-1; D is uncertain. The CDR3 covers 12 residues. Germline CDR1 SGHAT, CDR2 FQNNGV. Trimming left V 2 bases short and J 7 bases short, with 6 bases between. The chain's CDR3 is CASSLILNEQFF. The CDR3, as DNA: TGTGCCAGCAGCTTAATACTGAATGAGCAGTTCTTC. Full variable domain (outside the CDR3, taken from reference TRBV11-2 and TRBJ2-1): EAGVAQSPRYKIIEKRQSVAFWCNPISGHATLYWYQQILGQGPKLLIQFQNNGVVDDSQLPKDRFSAERLKGVDSTLKIQPAKLEDSAVYLCASSLILNEQFFGPGTRLTVL.

The CDR3 DNA reads TGTGCCAGCAGTTTCCCCGACAGTTACGAGCAGTACTTC. Its protein is CASSFPDSYEQYF. The chain joins TRBV6-6 to TRBJ2-7; D may be TRBD1 (5 bases). Trimming removed 4 bases from V and 4 bases from J, with 11 bases in between. CDR3 size: 13 residues. The germline V gene has CDR1 MNHNY and CDR2 SVGAGI (reference sequence).

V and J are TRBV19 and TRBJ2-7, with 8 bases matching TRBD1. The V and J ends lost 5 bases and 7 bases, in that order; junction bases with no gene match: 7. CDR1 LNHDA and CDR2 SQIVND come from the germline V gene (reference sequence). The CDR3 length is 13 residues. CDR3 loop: CASSLRGLTEQYF. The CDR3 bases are TGTGCCAGTAGTCTCAGGGGGCTGACTGAGCAGTACTTC.

The CDR3 DNA reads TGTGCCAGCAGTTTATTTAGGGGAGGCAATTCACCCCTCCACTTT. Translation gives CASSLFRGGNSPLHF. The chain uses TRBV28 and TRBJ1-6; weak D call: TRBD1 (5 bases). The CDR3 is made up of 15 amino acids. Germline V gene data show CDR1 as MDHEN and CDR2 as SYDVKM. Trimming stripped 1 base from V and 7 bases from J, with 11 bases between.

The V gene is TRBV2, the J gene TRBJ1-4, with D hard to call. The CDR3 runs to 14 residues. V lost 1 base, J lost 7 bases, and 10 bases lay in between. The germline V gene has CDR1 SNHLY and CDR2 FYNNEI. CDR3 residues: CASSEGAPGEKLFF. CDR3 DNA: TGTGCCAGCAGTGAAGGGGCCCCCGGTGAAAAACTGTTTTTT.

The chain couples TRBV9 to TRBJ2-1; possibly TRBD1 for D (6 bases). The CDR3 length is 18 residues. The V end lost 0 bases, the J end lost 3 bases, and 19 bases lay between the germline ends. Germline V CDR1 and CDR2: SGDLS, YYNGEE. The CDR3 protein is CASSVGMFDRIGYNEQFF. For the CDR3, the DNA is TGTGCCAGCAGCGTAGGGATGTTCGACAGGATCGGCTACAATGAGCAGTTCTTC.

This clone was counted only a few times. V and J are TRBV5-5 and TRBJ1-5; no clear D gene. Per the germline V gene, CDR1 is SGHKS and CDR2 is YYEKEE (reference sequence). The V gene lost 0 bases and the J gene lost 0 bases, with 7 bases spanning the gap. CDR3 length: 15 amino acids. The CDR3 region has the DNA TGTGCCAGCAGCTTGGGACACCCTAGCAATCAGCCCCAGCATTTT. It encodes CASSLGHPSNQPQHF.

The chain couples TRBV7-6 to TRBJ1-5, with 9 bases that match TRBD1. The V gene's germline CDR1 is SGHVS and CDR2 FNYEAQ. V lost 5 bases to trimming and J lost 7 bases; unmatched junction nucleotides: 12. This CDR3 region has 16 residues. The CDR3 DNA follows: TGTGCCAGCAGCCCTTTCGGGGACAGGGAGGGGCAGCCCCAGCATTTT. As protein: CASSPFGDREGQPQHF.

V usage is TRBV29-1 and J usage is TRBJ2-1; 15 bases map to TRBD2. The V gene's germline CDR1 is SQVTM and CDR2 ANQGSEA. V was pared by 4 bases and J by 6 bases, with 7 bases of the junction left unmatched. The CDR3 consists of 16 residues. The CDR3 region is CSVVVRTSGGANEQFF. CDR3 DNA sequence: TGCAGCGTTGTGGTAAGGACTAGCGGGGGGGCCAATGAGCAGTTCTTC.

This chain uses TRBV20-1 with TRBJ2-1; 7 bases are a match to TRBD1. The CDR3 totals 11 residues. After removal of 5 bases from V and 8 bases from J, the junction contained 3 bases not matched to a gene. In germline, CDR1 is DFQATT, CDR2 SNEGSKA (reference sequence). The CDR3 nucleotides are TGCAGTGCTGGGACAGAGTATGAGCAGTTCTTC. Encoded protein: CSAGTEYEQFF.

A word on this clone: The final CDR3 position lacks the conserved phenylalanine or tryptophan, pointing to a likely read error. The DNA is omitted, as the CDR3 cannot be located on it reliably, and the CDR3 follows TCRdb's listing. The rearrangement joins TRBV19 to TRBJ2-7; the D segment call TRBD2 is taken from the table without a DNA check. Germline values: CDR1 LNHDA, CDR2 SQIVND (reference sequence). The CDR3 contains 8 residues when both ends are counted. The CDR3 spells CASSMWSC.

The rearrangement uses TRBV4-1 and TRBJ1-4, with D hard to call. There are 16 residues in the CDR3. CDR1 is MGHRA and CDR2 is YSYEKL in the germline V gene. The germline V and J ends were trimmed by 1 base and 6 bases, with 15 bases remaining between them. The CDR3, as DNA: TGCGCCAGCAGCCAAGGGCAGGCTCAAATTTATGAAAAACTGTTTTTT. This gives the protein CASSQGQAQIYEKLFF.

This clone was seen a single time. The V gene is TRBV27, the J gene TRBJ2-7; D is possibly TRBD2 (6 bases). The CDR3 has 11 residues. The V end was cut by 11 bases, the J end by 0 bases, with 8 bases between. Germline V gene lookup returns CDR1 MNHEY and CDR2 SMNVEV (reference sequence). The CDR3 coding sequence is TGTGCCTCGGGAGTCTCCTACGAGCAGTACTTC. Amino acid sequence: CASGVSYEQYF.

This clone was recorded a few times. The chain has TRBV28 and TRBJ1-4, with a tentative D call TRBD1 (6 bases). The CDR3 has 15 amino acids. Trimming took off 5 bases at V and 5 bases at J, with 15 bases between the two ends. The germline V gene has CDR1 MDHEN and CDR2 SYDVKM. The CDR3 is CASSLDLGTNEKLFF. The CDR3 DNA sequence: TGTGCCAGCAGTCTCGACCTGGGGACAAATGAAAAACTGTTTTTT.

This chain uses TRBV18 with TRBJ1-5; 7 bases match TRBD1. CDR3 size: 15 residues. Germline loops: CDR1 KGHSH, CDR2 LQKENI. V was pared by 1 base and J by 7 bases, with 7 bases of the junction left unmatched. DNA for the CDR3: TGTGCCAGCTCACCACAAGGAGGGGGCAGGCAGCCCCAGCATTTT. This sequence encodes CASSPQGGGRQPQHF.

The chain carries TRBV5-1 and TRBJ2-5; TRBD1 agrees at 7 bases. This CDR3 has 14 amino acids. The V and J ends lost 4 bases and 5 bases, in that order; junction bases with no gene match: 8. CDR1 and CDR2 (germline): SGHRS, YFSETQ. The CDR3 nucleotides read TGCGCCAGCAGCCAAAACACAGGGGAGGAGACCCAGTACTTC. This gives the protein CASSQNTGEETQYF.

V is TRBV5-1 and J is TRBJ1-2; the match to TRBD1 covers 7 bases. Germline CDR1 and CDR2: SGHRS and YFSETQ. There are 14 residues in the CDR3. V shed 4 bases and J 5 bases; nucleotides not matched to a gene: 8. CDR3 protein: CASSAAGTEYGYTF. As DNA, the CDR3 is TGCGCCAGCAGCGCTGCCGGGACAGAATATGGCTACACCTTC.

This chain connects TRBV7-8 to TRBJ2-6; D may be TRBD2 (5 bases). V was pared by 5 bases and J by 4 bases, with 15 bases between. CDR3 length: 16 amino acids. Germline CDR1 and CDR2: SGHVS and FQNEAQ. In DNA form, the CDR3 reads TGTGCCAGCAGCCCCCGACTAAAAGGGGGGGCCAACGTCCTGACTTTC. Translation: CASSPRLKGGANVLTF.

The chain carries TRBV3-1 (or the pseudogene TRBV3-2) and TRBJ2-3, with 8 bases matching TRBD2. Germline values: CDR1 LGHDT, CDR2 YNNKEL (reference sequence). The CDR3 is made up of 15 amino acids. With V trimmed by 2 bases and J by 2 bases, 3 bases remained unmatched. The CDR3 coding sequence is TGTGCCAGCAGCCAAACTAGCGGATCCACAGATACGCAGTATTTT. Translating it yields CASSQTSGSTDTQYF.